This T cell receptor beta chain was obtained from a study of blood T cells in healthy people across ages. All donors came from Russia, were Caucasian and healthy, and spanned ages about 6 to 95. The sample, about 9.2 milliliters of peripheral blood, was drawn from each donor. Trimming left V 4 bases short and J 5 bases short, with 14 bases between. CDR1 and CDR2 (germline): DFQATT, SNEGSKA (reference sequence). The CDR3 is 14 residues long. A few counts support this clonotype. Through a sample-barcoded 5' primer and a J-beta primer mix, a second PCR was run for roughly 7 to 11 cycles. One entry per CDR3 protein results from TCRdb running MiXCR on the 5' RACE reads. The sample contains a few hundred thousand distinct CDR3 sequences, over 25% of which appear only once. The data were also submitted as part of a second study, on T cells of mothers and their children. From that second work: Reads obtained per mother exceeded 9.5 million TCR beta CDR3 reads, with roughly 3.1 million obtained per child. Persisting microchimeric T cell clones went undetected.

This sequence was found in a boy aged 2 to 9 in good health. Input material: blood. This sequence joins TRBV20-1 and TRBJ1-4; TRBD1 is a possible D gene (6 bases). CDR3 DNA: TGCAGTGCTACCAAGGGGGGGTCCAATGAAAAACTGTTTTTT. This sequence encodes CSATKGGSNEKLFF.